These 20 T cell receptor beta chains were sequenced from one sample in a study of Ad26.COV2.S vaccination and SARS-CoV-2 variants. Treatment described: approximately 18 received Ad26.COV2.S at low or high dose, single or two shots; about 5 received placebo; per-sample allocation not given. Sampling was done on day 63 after the first vaccine or placebo injection. Using immunoSEQ multiplex PCR, the repertoire was profiled, and TCRdb retains in-frame clones only, with some absent. Here the sample spans hundreds of thousands of clones, approximately 90% being singletons. Here the sequenced sample was peripheral blood, taken in a trial of Ad26.COV2.S vaccine versus placebo. These receptors originate from a person aged 18-60 years who received the Ad26.COV2.S COVID-19 vaccine or a placebo.

To note about this clone: Distinct nucleotide sequences in the sample also encode this CDR3. The chain joins TRBV7-3 to TRBJ2-2; 10 bases agree with TRBD2. The V gene end was trimmed by 5 bases and the J gene end by 2 bases; junction bases not matched to a gene: 2. The CDR3 loop spans 15 amino acids. Germline V CDR1 and CDR2: SGHTA, FQGTGA. This CDR3 reads CASSRTSGNTGELFF. CDR3 nucleotides: TGTGCCAGCAGCCGGACTAGCGGTAACACCGGGGAGCTGTTTTTT.

The genes are TRBV6-5 and TRBJ2-1; no clear D. Germline V gene sequence: CDR1 MNHEY, CDR2 SVGAGI. V lost 10 bases and J 4 bases, leaving 14 bases between the germline ends. The CDR3 sequence is 13 residues long. CDR3 loop: CATFRARYNEQFF. DNA for the CDR3: TGTGCCACATTCCGGGCCCGATACAATGAGCAGTTCTTC.

This chain connects TRBV4-1 to TRBJ1-2; D might be TRBD1 (6 bases). From germline, CDR1 is MGHRA and CDR2 YSYEKL. Between the trimmed V and J ends, which lost 3 bases and 11 bases, there was a span of 19 bases. The length of the CDR3 is 14 residues. The CDR3 DNA reads TGCGCCAGCAGCCACCCCACAGGGCCAAGGAGGTACACCTTC. Its protein is CASSHPTGPRRYTF.

The genes are TRBV10-1 and TRBJ2-1; D perhaps matches TRBD2 (7 bases). Germline CDR1 and CDR2: WNHNN and SYGVQD (reference sequence). With 4 bases removed from V and 1 base from J, the gap between germline ends came to 23 bases. The CDR3 covers 19 residues. This chain's CDR3 is CASSGSRLAGGYSYNEQFF. Here the CDR3 DNA reads TGCGCCAGCAGTGGTTCCCGACTAGCTGGGGGCTATTCCTACAATGAGCAGTTCTTC.

CDR3 DNA: TGTGCCAGCAGCGGACAGGGAACCACCGCCTTCTACGAGCAGTACTTC. Translating gives CASSGQGTTAFYEQYF. The chain joins TRBV27 to TRBJ2-7, with TRBD1 identical over 8 bases. Germline trimming cut 6 bases from V and 3 bases from J; bases unmatched to any gene: 13. CDR1 MNHEY and CDR2 SMNVEV come from the germline V gene (reference sequence). There are 16 residues in the CDR3.

The chain is built from TRBV27 and TRBJ2-7; D might be TRBD1 (6 bases). The CDR3 is 14 amino acids. V was trimmed by 6 bases and J by 4 bases, leaving 16 bases between them. Germline CDR1 is MNHEY and CDR2 is SMNVEV (reference sequence). CDR3 sequence reads: CASSPVTTGYEQYF. In DNA form, the CDR3 reads TGTGCCAGCAGCCCCGTGACCACAGGGTACGAGCAGTACTTC.

CDR3 residues: CASSFAQETQYF. The CDR3 coding sequence is TGTGCCAGCAGTTTTGCCCAAGAGACCCAGTACTTC. The chain has TRBV6-2 or TRBV6-3 and TRBJ2-5; D not resolved. Trimming took off 4 bases at V and 1 base at J, with 4 bases between the two ends. This CDR3 is 12 amino acids long. CDR1 MNHEY and CDR2 SVGEGT come from the germline V gene.

V and J are TRBV30 and TRBJ2-7; the D is unclear. Germline V lookup: CDR1 GTSNPN, CDR2 SVGIG (reference sequence). The CDR3 loop spans 11 amino acids. CDR3 amino acids: CAGRILYEQYF. The CDR3 DNA follows: TGTGCTGGTCGGATACTCTACGAGCAGTACTTC.

The chain is built from TRBV19 and TRBJ1-1; TRBD1 is a possible D gene (5 bases). The CDR3 is 14 residues long. V shed 5 bases and J shed 0 bases, with 10 bases lying between them. CDR1 LNHDA and CDR2 SQIVND come from the germline V gene (reference sequence). CDR3 sequence (DNA): TGTGCCAGTAGTCGGGGGAGGGTGAACACTGAAGCTTTCTTT. Its protein product is CASSRGRVNTEAFF.

The chain has TRBV5-8 and TRBJ2-1; 8 positions agree with TRBD2. With 5 bases clipped from V and 9 bases from J, the junction kept 13 bases outside the gene matches. Germline V CDR1 and CDR2: SGHTS, YDEGEE. The CDR3 spans 15 residues. DNA of the CDR3: TGTGCCAGCAGAATACCGGGACTAGTGGGACTTGAGCAGTTCTTC. This sequence encodes CASRIPGLVGLEQFF.

This chain links TRBV13 with TRBJ2-3; TRBD1 agrees at 9 bases. Germline V lookup: CDR1 PRHDT, CDR2 FYEKMQ (reference sequence). CDR3 size: 15 residues. The V and J ends lost 0 bases and 6 bases, in that order; junction bases with no gene match: 4. CDR3 coding DNA: TGTGCCAGCAGCTTAGGAACAGGGGGCCCGGATACGCAGTATTTT. It yields the protein CASSLGTGGPDTQYF.

About this clone itself: The same CDR3 also results from other DNA sequences found in this sample. This chain joins TRBV9 and TRBJ2-7; no clear D gene. Germline V gene lookup returns CDR1 SGDLS and CDR2 YYNGEE. The CDR3 length is 14 residues. V lost 0 bases, J lost 3 bases, and 10 bases lay in between. The CDR3 nucleotides are TGTGCCAGCAGCGTAGCCGGCGGAAACTACGAGCAGTACTTC. Amino acids: CASSVAGGNYEQYF.

The chain joins TRBV5-4 to TRBJ2-2; D possibly corresponds to TRBD1 (5 bases). Germline assignment: CDR1 SGHNT and CDR2 YYREEE (reference sequence). The V end was cut by 0 bases, the J end by 3 bases, with 9 bases between. The length of the CDR3 is 15 residues. CDR3 sequence reads: CASSLARVDTGELFF. The CDR3 DNA reads TGTGCCAGCAGCTTGGCCAGGGTTGACACCGGGGAGCTGTTTTTT. Full variable domain (rest looked up from reference TRBV5-4 and TRBJ2-2): ETGVTQSPTHLIKTRGQQVTLRCSSQSGHNTVSWYQQALGQGPQFIFQYYREEENGRGNFPPRFSGLQFPNYSSELNVNALELDDSALYLCASSLARVDTGELFFGEGSRLTVL.

The chain links TRBV7-9 to TRBJ2-5; 14 positions match TRBD2. Looked up from germline, CDR1 is SEHNR and CDR2 is FQNEAQ (reference sequence). V dropped 3 bases and J dropped 5; count of bases not matched to a gene: 5. The CDR3 contains 16 residues. CDR3 amino acids: CASSLTSGGAVETQYF. DNA for the CDR3: TGTGCCAGCAGCTTGACTAGCGGGGGGGCAGTGGAGACCCAGTACTTC.

The V gene is TRBV5-1, the J gene TRBJ2-7; either TRBD1 or TRBD2 may fit D (5 bases each). The CDR3 has 14 amino acids. The V end was cut by 0 bases, the J end by 5 bases, with 12 bases between. Per the germline V gene, CDR1 is SGHRS and CDR2 is YFSETQ. In DNA form, the CDR3 reads TGCGCCAGCAGCTTGGAGGGACCTGGTGACGAGCAGTACTTC. It specifies CASSLEGPGDEQYF.

This chain uses TRBV6-5 with TRBJ2-7; 8 bases are a match to TRBD1. CDR1 and CDR2 (germline): MNHEY, SVGAGI. The CDR3 loop spans 15 amino acids. V trimming: 0 bases; J trimming: 4 bases; junction bases outside the gene matches: 5. CDR3 loop: CASSYSDRAVYEQYF. Here the CDR3 DNA reads TGTGCCAGCAGTTACTCGGACAGGGCGGTATACGAGCAGTACTTC.

The chain uses TRBV25-1 and TRBJ2-2, with D hard to call. Trimming left V 4 bases short and J 4 bases short, with 10 bases between. Germline CDR1 reads MGHDK; CDR2 reads SYGVNS. The CDR3 covers 14 residues. This CDR3 is CASSVGQSTGELFF. The CDR3 DNA is TGTGCCAGCAGTGTTGGTCAGTCCACCGGGGAGCTGTTTTTT.

The V and J genes are TRBV6-1 and TRBJ2-7; D is possibly TRBD1 or TRBD2 (5 bases each). Trimming removed 3 bases from V and 0 bases from J, with 15 bases in between. CDR1 and CDR2 (germline): MNHNS, SASEGT. The CDR3 consists of 16 residues. The CDR3 DNA sequence: TGTGCCAGCAGTGATGCCGGGACGTCCAGCTCCTACGAGCAGTACTTC. Protein sequence: CASSDAGTSSSYEQYF.

The CDR3 sequence is CASSLSDGYEQYF. CDR3 DNA: TGTGCCAGCAGCTTATCGGACGGCTACGAGCAGTACTTC. The V call is TRBV7-3, the J call TRBJ2-7, with D unclear. CDR1 is SGHTA and CDR2 is FQGTGA in the germline V gene. This CDR3 has 13 residues. Between the trimmed V and J ends, which lost 2 bases and 3 bases, there was a span of 8 bases.

The chain carries TRBV10-1 and TRBJ1-6, with 10 bases identical to TRBD1. V trimming: 3 bases; J trimming: 7 bases; junction bases outside the gene matches: 9. Per the germline V gene, CDR1 is WNHNN and CDR2 is SYGVQD (reference sequence). The CDR3 runs to 17 residues. CDR3: CASSESGQGERNSPLHF. CDR3 in DNA: TGCGCCAGCAGTGAATCCGGACAGGGGGAAAGGAATTCACCCCTCCACTTT.